The present entry profiles one T cell receptor (beta chain) with its context. Its antigen remains unidentified. The input lacks base qualities; no much larger clone sits a single base away. The data are from a study of T cell repertoires in cytomegalovirus infection (dated by TCRdb to about 2019). Regarding the research as a whole: The peptide stimulations were aimed at well-studied HLA-B-restricted epitopes as well as recently identified HLA-C-restricted CMV epitopes, whose presentation resists viral immunomodulation. Donor HLA type was relevant to the analysis, because carriage of CMV infection together with the matching HLA type was indicated by public TCR beta signatures. What the authors observed across the whole study: Carriers of CMV infection plus the relevant HLA type were discriminated by the cumulative frequency of public TCR beta family members in the study cohort and in an independent roughly 340-donor cohort. The ex vivo response was dominated by HLA-C-restricted CMV-specific TCR beta clonotypes, which also provided the single most frequent clonotype in two of eight donors.

CDR1 and CDR2 are drawn from the germline V gene (reference sequence): SGHAT, FQDESV. A distance of 9 bases separates the germline ends of V and J, which lose 1 base and 4 bases respectively. The CDR3 starts with the cysteine, ends with the phenylalanine, and has 14 residues. The kept DNA is CDR3 alone, 42 bases in frame from the first base. Per the publication, the treatment or condition label means: in vitro stimulation with specific CMV peptide epitopes to enrich CMV-specific T cells. Reads for this sample came from an Illumina HiSeq 1500. In TCRdb, the public reads were trimmed at Q25 with fastp and aligned with MiXCR, with productive beta chains retained. Here each entry gathers all rows of one CDR3 protein and keeps the most common genes and DNA. The sample includes some 62,000 distinct CDR3 sequences, with around 20% observed a single time. Of the sample, over 60% is held by the ten largest clones.

The V and J genes are TRBV11-1 and TRBJ2-3; 5 matching bases give a weak D call of TRBD1. The clonotype was recovered from a human donor in good health (CMV status not recorded). Some clones in this sample may be carry-over from other donors' samples. The source was CD8+ T cells from cultured PBMCs, collected from culture after CMV antigen stimulation. The CDR3: CASSLGWGPDTQYF. DNA sequence: TGTGCCAGCAGCTTAGGGTGGGGCCCAGATACGCAGTATTTT.